These 9 T cell receptor beta chains were all obtained from the same sample, sequenced in a study of CD8 T cells in ankylosing spondylitis. TCRdb itself ran the 5' RACE reads through MiXCR, one entry per CDR3 protein. The sample consists of 340,000 or so distinct CDR3 sequences, about 15% of them appearing once. The specimen sequenced was blood, either unsorted or a sorted T cell fraction (not recorded which). These receptors were obtained from a male donor with ankylosing spondylitis or in good health (not recorded which).

The chain links TRBV5-1 to TRBJ1-2; 9 bases fit TRBD1. Per the germline V gene, CDR1 is SGHRS and CDR2 is YFSETQ. The CDR3 runs to 17 residues. The trim removed 2 bases at V and 6 bases at J, leaving 14 bases unmatched. The CDR3 is CASSFSGQGQSVNGYTF. The CDR3, as DNA: TGCGCCAGCAGCTTCTCGGGACAGGGCCAATCGGTCAATGGCTACACCTTC.

V gene TRBV20-1 combines with J gene TRBJ2-3; D unresolved. The ends were cut back, 3 bases at V and 2 bases at J, with 12 bases in the middle. The germline gives CDR1 DFQATT, CDR2 SNEGSKA (reference sequence). The CDR3 has 14 amino acids. The CDR3 DNA sequence: TGCAGTGCTAGTGTCGACTCATTCACAGATACGCAGTATTTT. This codes for CSASVDSFTDTQYF.

This clonotype appeared many times. The V and J genes are TRBV6-4 and TRBJ2-5; D call uncertain. The CDR3 consists of 13 residues. Germline V lookup: CDR1 MRHNA, CDR2 SNTAGT. Deletions cut 2 bases from V and 4 bases from J, with 8 bases between. Here the CDR3 reads CASSDGWGETQYF. CDR3 DNA: TGTGCCAGCAGTGACGGATGGGGAGAGACCCAGTACTTC.

This clonotype occurred many times. V usage is TRBV4-2 and J usage is TRBJ2-5, with TRBD1 as a possible D gene (7 bases). The V gene's germline CDR1 is LGHNA and CDR2 YNFKEQ. The V and J ends lost 0 bases and 3 bases respectively, with 11 bases between them. The CDR3 extends over 15 amino acids. The CDR3 coding sequence is TGTGCCAGCAGCCAAGATGCCAGGGGGGAAGAGACCCAGTACTTC. This codes for CASSQDARGEETQYF.

This chain connects TRBV7-6 to TRBJ2-2; no firm D call. Between the trimmed V and J ends, which lost 5 bases and 2 bases, there was a span of 9 bases. The CDR3 has 14 amino acids. Germline V CDR1 and CDR2: SGHVS, FNYEAQ. CDR3 coding DNA: TGTGCCAGCAGCCCCATGGTTAACACCGGGGAGCTGTTTTTT. This gives the protein CASSPMVNTGELFF. The entire variable domain, with the rest obtained from reference TRBV7-6 and TRBJ2-2, is as follows: GAGVSQSPRYKVTKRGQDVALRCDPISGHVSLYWYRQALGQGPEFLTYFNYEAQQDKSGLPNDRFSAERPEGSISTLTIQRTEQRDSAMYRCASSPMVNTGELFFGEGSRLTVL.

This clonotype was counted between two and nine times. The V and J genes are TRBV6-5 and TRBJ2-7, with D unclear. V lost 0 bases and J 2 bases, leaving 11 bases between the germline ends. This CDR3 is built from 15 residues. CDR1 is MNHEY, CDR2 SVGAGI, per germline. The CDR3 protein is CASSYSPGDPYEQYF. The CDR3 DNA follows: TGTGCCAGCAGTTACTCCCCCGGAGACCCCTACGAGCAGTACTTC.

This clonotype showed up just a few times. J is TRBJ1-2 and V is TRBV3-1; D may be TRBD1 (6 bases). The CDR3 loop spans 15 amino acids. Germline CDR1 is LGHDT and CDR2 is YNNKEL (reference sequence). V lost 0 bases, J lost 4 bases, and 12 bases lay in between. The CDR3 DNA reads TGTGCCAGCAGCCAAGATTACCAGGGGACCTATGGCTACACCTTC. Its translation: CASSQDYQGTYGYTF. The full variable domain, completed using reference TRBV3-1 and TRBJ1-2, is DTAVSQTPKYLVTQMGNDKSIKCEQNLGHDTMYWYKQDSKKFLKIMFSYNNKELIINETVPNRFSPKSPDKAHLNLHINSLELGDSAVYFCASSQDYQGTYGYTFGSGTRLTVV.

This clonotype was seen more than once but under ten times. This chain links TRBV27 with TRBJ2-7; a possible D gene is TRBD1 (6 bases). The V gene's germline CDR1 is MNHEY and CDR2 SMNVEV (reference sequence). The CDR3 covers 13 residues. V gave up 9 bases and J gave up 7 bases, with 19 bases separating them. The CDR3 here is CASRRGRGGEQYF. The CDR3 DNA reads as TGTGCCAGTCGAAGGGGCAGGGGTGGGGAGCAGTACTTC.

The genes are TRBV7-9 and TRBJ1-2; 7 nucleotides match TRBD1. Per germline, CDR1 SEHNR and CDR2 FQNEAQ (reference sequence). J lost 7 bases, V lost 4 bases, and 6 bases had no gene match. This CDR3 region has 13 residues. The CDR3 loop reads CASSSDYRGGYTF. Here the CDR3 DNA reads TGTGCCAGCAGCTCCGATTACAGGGGTGGCTACACCTTC.